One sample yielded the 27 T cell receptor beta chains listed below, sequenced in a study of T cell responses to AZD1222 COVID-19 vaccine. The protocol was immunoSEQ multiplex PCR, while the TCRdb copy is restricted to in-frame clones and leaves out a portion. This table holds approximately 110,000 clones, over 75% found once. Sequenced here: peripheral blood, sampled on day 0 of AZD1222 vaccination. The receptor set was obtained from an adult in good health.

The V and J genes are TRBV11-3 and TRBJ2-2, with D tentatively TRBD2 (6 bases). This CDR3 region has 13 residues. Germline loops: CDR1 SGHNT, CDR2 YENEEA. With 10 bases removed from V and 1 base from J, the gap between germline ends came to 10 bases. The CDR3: CANGRENTGELFF. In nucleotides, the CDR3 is TGTGCCAATGGGCGGGAGAACACCGGGGAGCTGTTTTTT.

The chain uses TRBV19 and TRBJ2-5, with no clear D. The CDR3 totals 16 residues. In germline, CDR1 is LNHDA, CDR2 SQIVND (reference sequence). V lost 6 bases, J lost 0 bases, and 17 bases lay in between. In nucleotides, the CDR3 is TGTGCCAGTAGGCGGACCCTTCTCTCAGACCAAGAGACCCAGTACTTC. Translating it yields CASRRTLLSDQETQYF.

The CDR3 coding sequence is TGTGCCAGCAGCGTGGGAGGGGAGGTCAATCAGCCCCAGCATTTT. Encoded protein: CASSVGGEVNQPQHF. The gene calls are TRBV9 and TRBJ1-5; a weak D match, TRBD1 (5 bases). V was trimmed by 2 bases and J by 3 bases, leaving 12 bases between them. The CDR3 sequence is 15 residues long. CDR1 is SGDLS, CDR2 YYNGEE, per germline.

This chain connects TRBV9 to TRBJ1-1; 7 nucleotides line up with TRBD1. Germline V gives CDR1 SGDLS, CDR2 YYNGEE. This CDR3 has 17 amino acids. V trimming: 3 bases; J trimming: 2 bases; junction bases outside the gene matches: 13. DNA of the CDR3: TGTGCCAGCAGCGCCGGGGGAAGGACAGGCTTAAACACTGAAGCTTTCTTT. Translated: CASSAGGRTGLNTEAFF.

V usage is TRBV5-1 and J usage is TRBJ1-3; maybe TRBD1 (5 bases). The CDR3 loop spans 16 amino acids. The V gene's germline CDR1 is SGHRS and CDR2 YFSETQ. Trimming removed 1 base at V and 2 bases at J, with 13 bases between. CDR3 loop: CASSLRDSGPGNTIYF. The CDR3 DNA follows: TGCGCCAGCAGCTTGCGGGACTCTGGCCCTGGAAACACCATATATTTT. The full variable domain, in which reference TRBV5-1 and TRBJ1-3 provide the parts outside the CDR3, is KAGVTQTPRYLIKTRGQQVTLSCSPISGHRSVSWYQQTPGQGLQFLFEYFSETQRNKGNFPGRFSGRQFSNSRSEMNVSTLELGDSALYLCASSLRDSGPGNTIYFGEGSWLTVV.

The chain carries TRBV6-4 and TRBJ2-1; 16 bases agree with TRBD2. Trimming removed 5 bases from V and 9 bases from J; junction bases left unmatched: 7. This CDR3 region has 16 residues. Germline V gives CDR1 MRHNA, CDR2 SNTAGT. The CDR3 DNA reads TGTGCCAGCAGTCCCGGGACTAGCGGGGGGGTTGGTGAGCAGTTCTTC. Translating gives CASSPGTSGGVGEQFF.

This CDR3 reads CASSLVRQGRGDTEAFF. In DNA, the CDR3 is TGTGCCAGCAGCCTAGTCAGGCAGGGTCGTGGAGACACTGAAGCTTTCTTT. The gene calls are TRBV7-9 and TRBJ1-1; a weak D match, TRBD1 (5 bases). Germline-derived CDR1 and CDR2 are SEHNR and FQNEAQ (reference sequence). Trimming shortened V by 5 bases and J by 3 bases, and 22 bases separated the two germline ends. The CDR3 has 17 amino acids. The whole variable domain, remainder taken from reference TRBV7-9 and TRBJ1-1, is DTGVSQNPRHKITKRGQNVTFRCDPISEHNRLYWYRQTLGQGPEFLTYFQNEAQLEKSRLLSDRFSAERPKGSFSTLEIQRTEQGDSAMYLCASSLVRQGRGDTEAFFGQGTRLTVV.

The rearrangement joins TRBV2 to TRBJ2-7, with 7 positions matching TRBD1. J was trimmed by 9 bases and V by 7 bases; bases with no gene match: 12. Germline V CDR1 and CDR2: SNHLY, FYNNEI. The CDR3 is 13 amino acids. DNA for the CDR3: TGTGCCAGCAACCGGGACAGCTTGATGGGGCAGTACTTC. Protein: CASNRDSLMGQYF.

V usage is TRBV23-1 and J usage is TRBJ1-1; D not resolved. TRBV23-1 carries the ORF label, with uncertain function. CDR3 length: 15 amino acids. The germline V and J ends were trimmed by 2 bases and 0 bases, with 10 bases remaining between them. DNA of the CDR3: TGCGCCAGCAGTCAAGCGGGCATTATGAACACTGAAGCTTTCTTT. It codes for CASSQAGIMNTEAFF.

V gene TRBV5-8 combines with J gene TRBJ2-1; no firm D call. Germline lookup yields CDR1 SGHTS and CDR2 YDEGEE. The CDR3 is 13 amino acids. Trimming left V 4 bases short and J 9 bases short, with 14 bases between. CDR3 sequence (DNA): TGTGCCAGCAGCCCCGCGAACATTCCTGAGCAGTTCTTC. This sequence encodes CASSPANIPEQFF.

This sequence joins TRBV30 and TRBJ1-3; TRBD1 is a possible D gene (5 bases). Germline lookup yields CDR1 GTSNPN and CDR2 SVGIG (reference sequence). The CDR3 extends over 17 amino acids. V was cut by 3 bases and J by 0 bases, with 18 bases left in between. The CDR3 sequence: CAWRAPQAWGSGNTIYF. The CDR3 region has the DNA TGTGCCTGGAGAGCCCCACAGGCCTGGGGCTCTGGAAACACCATATATTTT.

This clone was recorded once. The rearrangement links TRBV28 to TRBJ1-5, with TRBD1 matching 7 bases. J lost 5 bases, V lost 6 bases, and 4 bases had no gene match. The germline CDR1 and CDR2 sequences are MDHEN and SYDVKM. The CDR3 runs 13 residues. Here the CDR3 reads CASSTDRYQPQHF. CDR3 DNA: TGTGCCAGCAGCACGGACAGGTATCAGCCCCAGCATTTT.

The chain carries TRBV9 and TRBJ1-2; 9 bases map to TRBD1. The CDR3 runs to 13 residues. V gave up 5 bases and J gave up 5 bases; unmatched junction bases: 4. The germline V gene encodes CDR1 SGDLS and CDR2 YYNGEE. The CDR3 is CASSADRGYGYTF. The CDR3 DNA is TGTGCCAGCAGTGCAGACAGGGGGTATGGCTACACCTTC. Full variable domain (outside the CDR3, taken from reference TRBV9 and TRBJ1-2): DSGVTQTPKHLITATGQRVTLRCSPRSGDLSVYWYQQSLDQGLQFLIQYYNGEERAKGNILERFSAQQFPDLHSELNLSSLELGDSALYFCASSADRGYGYTFGSGTRLTVV.

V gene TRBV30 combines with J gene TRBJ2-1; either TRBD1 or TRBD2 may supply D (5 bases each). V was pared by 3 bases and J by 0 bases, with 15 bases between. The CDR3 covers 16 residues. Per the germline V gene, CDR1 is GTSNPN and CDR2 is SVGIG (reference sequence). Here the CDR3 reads CAWRGLVGRSYNEQFF. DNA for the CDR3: TGTGCCTGGAGGGGGCTTGTGGGACGCTCCTACAATGAGCAGTTCTTC.

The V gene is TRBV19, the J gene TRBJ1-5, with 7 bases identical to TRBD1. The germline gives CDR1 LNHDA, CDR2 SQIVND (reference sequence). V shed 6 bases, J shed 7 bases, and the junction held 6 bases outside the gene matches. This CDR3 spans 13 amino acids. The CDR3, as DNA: TGTGCCAGTAGGATCGACAGGGTCCAGCCCCAGCATTTT. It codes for CASRIDRVQPQHF. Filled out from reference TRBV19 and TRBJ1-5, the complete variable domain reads DGGITQSPKYLFRKEGQNVTLSCEQNLNHDAMYWYRQDPGQGLRLIYYSQIVNDFQKGDIAEGYSVSREKKESFPLTVTSAQKNPTAFYLCASRIDRVQPQHFGDGTRLSIL.

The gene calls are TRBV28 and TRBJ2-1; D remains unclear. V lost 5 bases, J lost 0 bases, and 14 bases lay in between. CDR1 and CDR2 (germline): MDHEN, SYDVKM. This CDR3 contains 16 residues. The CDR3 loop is CASSLPSVGSYNEQFF. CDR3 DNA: TGTGCCAGCAGTCTCCCTTCTGTCGGCTCCTACAATGAGCAGTTCTTC.

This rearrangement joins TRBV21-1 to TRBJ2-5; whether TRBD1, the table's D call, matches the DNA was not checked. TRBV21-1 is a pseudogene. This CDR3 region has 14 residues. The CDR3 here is CASSKDRAQETQYF. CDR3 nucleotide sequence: TGTGCCAGCAGCAAAGACAGGGCCCAAGAGACCCAGTACTTC.

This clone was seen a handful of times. This chain's CDR3 is CASSLGQANTEAFF. The CDR3 nucleotides read TGCGCCAGCAGCCTTGGACAGGCGAACACTGAAGCTTTCTTT. The chain employs TRBV5-1 and TRBJ1-1; 7 positions match TRBD1. The CDR3 length is 14 residues. V shed 4 bases, J shed 1 base, and the junction held 4 bases outside the gene matches. Germline V lookup: CDR1 SGHRS, CDR2 YFSETQ.

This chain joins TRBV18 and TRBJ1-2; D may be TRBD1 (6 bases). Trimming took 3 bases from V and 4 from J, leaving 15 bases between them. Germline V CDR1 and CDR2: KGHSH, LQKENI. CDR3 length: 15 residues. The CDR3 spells CASSPSRGGPYGYTF. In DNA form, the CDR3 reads TGTGCCAGCTCACCCTCCCGTGGGGGGCCCTATGGCTACACCTTC.

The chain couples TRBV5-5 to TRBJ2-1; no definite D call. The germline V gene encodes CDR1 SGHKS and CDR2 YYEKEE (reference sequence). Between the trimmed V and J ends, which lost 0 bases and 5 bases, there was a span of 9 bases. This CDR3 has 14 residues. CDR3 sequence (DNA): TGTGCCAGCAGCTTGGTTGGGGTAAACAATGAGCAGTTCTTC. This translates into CASSLVGVNNEQFF.

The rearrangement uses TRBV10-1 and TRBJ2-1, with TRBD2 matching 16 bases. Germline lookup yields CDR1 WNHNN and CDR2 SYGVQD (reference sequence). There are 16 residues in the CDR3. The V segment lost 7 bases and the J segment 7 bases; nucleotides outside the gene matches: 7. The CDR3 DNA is TGCGCCAGCACTCCGGGACTAGCGGGAGGGAATAATGAGCAGTTCTTC. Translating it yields CASTPGLAGGNNEQFF.

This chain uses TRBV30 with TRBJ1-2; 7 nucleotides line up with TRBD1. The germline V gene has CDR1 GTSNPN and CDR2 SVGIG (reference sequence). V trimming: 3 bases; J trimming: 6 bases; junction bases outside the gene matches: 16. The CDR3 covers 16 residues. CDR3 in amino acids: CAWRATGTESFNGYTF. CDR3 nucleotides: TGTGCCTGGAGGGCGACCGGGACAGAAAGCTTCAATGGCTACACCTTC.

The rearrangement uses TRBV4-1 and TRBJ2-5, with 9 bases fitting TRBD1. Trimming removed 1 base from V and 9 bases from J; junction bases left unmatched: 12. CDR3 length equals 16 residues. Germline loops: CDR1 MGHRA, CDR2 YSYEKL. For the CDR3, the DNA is TGCGCCAGCAGCCAAGTGGGCCGGGGACAGGGTGGCCCCCAGTACTTC. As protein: CASSQVGRGQGGPQYF.

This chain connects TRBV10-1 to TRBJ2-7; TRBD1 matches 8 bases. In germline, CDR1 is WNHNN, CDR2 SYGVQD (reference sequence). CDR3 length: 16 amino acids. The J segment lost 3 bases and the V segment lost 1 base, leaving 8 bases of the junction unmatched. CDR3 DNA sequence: TGCGCCAGCAGTGAGTTTTTGTCAGGGGGCATCTACGAGCAGTACTTC. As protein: CASSEFLSGGIYEQYF.

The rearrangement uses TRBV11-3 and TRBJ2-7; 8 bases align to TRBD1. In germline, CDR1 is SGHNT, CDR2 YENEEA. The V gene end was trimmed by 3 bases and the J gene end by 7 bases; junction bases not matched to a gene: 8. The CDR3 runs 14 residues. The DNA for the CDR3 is TGTGCCAGCAGCTTCCCGGACAGGGAAAGAGAGCAGTACTTC. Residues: CASSFPDREREQYF.

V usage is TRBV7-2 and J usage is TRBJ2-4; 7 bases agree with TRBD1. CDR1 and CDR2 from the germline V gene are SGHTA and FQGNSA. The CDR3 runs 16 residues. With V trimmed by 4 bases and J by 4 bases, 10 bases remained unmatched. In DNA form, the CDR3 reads TGTGCCAGCAGCTCCCTGACAGGGCCACAAAAAAACATTCAGTACTTC. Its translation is CASSSLTGPQKNIQYF.

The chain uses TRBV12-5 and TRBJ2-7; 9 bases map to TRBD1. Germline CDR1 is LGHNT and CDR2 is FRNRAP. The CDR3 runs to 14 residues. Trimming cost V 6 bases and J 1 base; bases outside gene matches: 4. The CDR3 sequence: CASGPGQGSYEQYF. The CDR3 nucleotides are TGTGCTAGTGGCCCGGGACAGGGTTCCTACGAGCAGTACTTC.